The T cell receptor beta chain under discussion was sequenced for a study of blood T cell repertoires in COVID-19. At the level of the study: Collection of acute and convalescent COVID-19 samples took place in the United States, Italy and Spain.

Profiling relied on immunoSEQ multiplex PCR, and the TCRdb table lists in-frame clones only, not all of them. Among 97,000 or so clones listed, approximately 88% were seen once. This CDR3 has 15 residues. Per germline, CDR1 SNHLY and CDR2 FYNNEI. The ends were cut back, 4 bases at V and 3 bases at J, with 13 bases in the middle. This clone showed up just a few times. The V gene is TRBV2, the J gene TRBJ1-5; D ambiguous. The source is a human donor in a cohort sampled during active COVID-19. Sample: peripheral blood. The DNA for the CDR3 is TGTGCCAGCAGTGGATCAACAACCACCAATCAGCCCCAGCATTTT. As protein: CASSGSTTTNQPQHF.